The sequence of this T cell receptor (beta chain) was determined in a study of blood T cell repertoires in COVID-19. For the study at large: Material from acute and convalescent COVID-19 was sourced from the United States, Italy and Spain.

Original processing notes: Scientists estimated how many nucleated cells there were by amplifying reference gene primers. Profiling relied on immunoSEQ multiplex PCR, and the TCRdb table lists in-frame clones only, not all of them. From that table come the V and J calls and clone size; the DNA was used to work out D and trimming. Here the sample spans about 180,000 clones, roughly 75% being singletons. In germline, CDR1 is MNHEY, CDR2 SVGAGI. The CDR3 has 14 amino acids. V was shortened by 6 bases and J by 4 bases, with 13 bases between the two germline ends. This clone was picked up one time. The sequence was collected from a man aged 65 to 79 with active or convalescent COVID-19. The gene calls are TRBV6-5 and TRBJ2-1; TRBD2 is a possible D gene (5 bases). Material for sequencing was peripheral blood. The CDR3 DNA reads TGTGCCAGCAGGTCTTACAGCGGTTACAATGAGCAGTTCTTC. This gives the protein CASRSYSGYNEQFF.